A selection of T cell receptor beta chains follows, all from one sample in a study of T cell responses to AZD1222 COVID-19 vaccine. Some clones are missing from TCRdb's copy, which holds only in-frame ones; the method was immunoSEQ multiplex PCR. The sample has 100,000 or so clones, around 89% seen once. The material sequenced was peripheral blood, taken on day 0 of AZD1222 vaccination. The source is an adult in good health. The CDR3 runs from the conserved cysteine through the conserved F or W. The D gene is left open where the match is weak. A clone size is listed for some rows: how often the clone was seen (once, few, many), or a class if it is expanded.

D: TRBD1
V: TRBV15
J: TRBJ1-6
size: NA
DNA: TGTGCCACCAGCAGGGACGGACAGGGAGGTGGACCCCTCCACTTT
CDR3: CATSRDGQGGGPLHF

D: NA
V: TRBV6-5
J: TRBJ2-7
size: NA
DNA: TGTGCCAGCAGACCAACAGGGTCCTACGAGCAGTACTTC
CDR3: CASRPTGSYEQYF

D: NA
V: TRBV30
J: TRBJ2-7
size: NA
DNA: TGTGCCTGGAATTGGCCCGAAGAGGGAGCGTACGAGCAGTACTTC
CDR3: CAWNWPEEGAYEQYF

D: TRBD1
V: TRBV2
J: TRBJ1-2
size: NA
DNA: TGTGCCAGCAGTACAGCAGGGGGGTATGGCTACACCTTC
CDR3: CASSTAGGYGYTF

D: NA
V: TRBV30
J: TRBJ2-7
size: NA
DNA: TGTGCCTGGAGTGCTAGCTACTACGAGCAGTACTTC
CDR3: CAWSASYYEQYF

D: NA
V: TRBV7-2
J: TRBJ2-3
size: NA
DNA: TGTGCCAGCAGCTTACATATCCCCGAAGATACGCAGTATTTT
CDR3: CASSLHIPEDTQYF

D: TRBD2
V: TRBV11-2
J: TRBJ2-1
size: NA
DNA: TGTGCCAGCAGGGGGACTAGCGGGAGGATTTGGTTGGATGAGCAGTTCTTC
CDR3: CASRGTSGRIWLDEQFF

D: TRBD1
V: TRBV28
J: TRBJ1-2
size: NA
DNA: TGTGCCAGCAAGTATAGGGGACAGGGGTACTATGGCTACACCTTC
CDR3: CASKYRGQGYYGYTF

D: TRBD1
V: TRBV27
J: TRBJ2-1
size: NA
DNA: TGTGCCAGCACCGTGGACAGGACGAATGAGCAGTTCTTC
CDR3: CASTVDRTNEQFF

D: TRBD1
V: TRBV2
J: TRBJ1-1
size: NA
DNA: TGTGCCAGCAGCTTACAGGGGGCTGAAGCTTTCTTT
CDR3: CASSLQGAEAFF

D: TRBD1
V: TRBV24-1
J: TRBJ2-3
size: NA
DNA: TGTGCCACCAGTGATTTAACAGGGGGCACAGATACGCAGTATTTT
CDR3: CATSDLTGGTDTQYF

D: NA
V: TRBV11-2
J: TRBJ1-1
size: few
DNA: TGTGCCAGCAGCTTAGTAGGACAGCGCTACCCTGAAGCTTTCTTT
CDR3: CASSLVGQRYPEAFF

D: NA
V: TRBV30
J: TRBJ1-4
size: NA
DNA: TGTGCCTGGCGGACCGGGTCCGGAAGTGAAAAACTGTTTTTT
CDR3: CAWRTGSGSEKLFF

D: NA
V: TRBV10-3
J: TRBJ2-3
size: NA
DNA: TGTGCCATCAAAGATACGCAGTATTTT
CDR3: CAIKDTQYF

D: NA
V: TRBV5-1
J: TRBJ2-1
size: NA
DNA: TGCGCCAGCAGCTTGAGGTCAGCCGGGGTAAACAATGAGCAGTTCTTC
CDR3: CASSLRSAGVNNEQFF

D: NA
V: TRBV13
J: TRBJ2-1
size: NA
DNA: TGTGCCAGCAGCCCCCCGGTAAGCTCCTACAATGAGCAGTTCTTC
CDR3: CASSPPVSSYNEQFF

D: NA
V: TRBV28
J: TRBJ1-2
size: NA
DNA: TGTGCCATCGACGCCCCCAGGTGGGGGGGTAACTATGGCTACACCTTC
CDR3: CAIDAPRWGGNYGYTF

D: NA
V: TRBV4-2
J: TRBJ2-1
size: NA
DNA: TGTGCCAGCAGCCAAGATCCGGGACTTAACTACAATGAGCAGTTCTTC
CDR3: CASSQDPGLNYNEQFF

D: TRBD2
V: TRBV7-2
J: TRBJ2-1
size: NA
DNA: TGTGCCAGCAGCCTACAAGCGGGAGGGGTCTATGAGCAGTTCTTC
CDR3: CASSLQAGGVYEQFF

D: NA
V: TRBV5-6
J: TRBJ2-3
size: NA
DNA: TGTGCCAGCAGCTCCGAGGGGGCGGGAGGACGCACAGATACGCAGTATTTT
CDR3: CASSSEGAGGRTDTQYF

D: TRBD2
V: TRBV30
J: TRBJ2-3
size: NA
DNA: TGTGCCTGGAGACTAGCGGGAGCCACGGATACGCAGTATTTT
CDR3: CAWRLAGATDTQYF

D: NA
V: TRBV5-1
J: TRBJ1-5
size: few
DNA: TGCGCCAGCAGCTTGGGGACCGGGAATCAGCCCCAGCATTTT
CDR3: CASSLGTGNQPQHF

D: NA
V: TRBV12-3/TRBV12-4
J: TRBJ1-2
size: NA
DNA: TGTGCCACAGCCGGAAACTATGGCTACACCTTC
CDR3: CATAGNYGYTF

D: NA
V: TRBV7-2
J: TRBJ2-7
size: NA
DNA: TGTGCCAGCAGCTCCTCCCCCGAGTACGAGCAGTACTTC
CDR3: CASSSSPEYEQYF

D: TRBD1
V: TRBV11-2
J: TRBJ1-2
size: NA
DNA: TGTGCCAGCAGAGCCCCGGGACAGACTTTAGGCTATGGCTACACCTTC
CDR3: CASRAPGQTLGYGYTF

D: NA
V: TRBV5-4
J: TRBJ2-2
size: NA
DNA: TGTGCCAGCAGCTTGGCGGGGTTTTTGGGACGGAAGAACACCGGGGAGCTGTTTTTT
CDR3: CASSLAGFLGRKNTGELFF

D: NA
V: TRBV7-9
J: TRBJ1-1
size: NA
DNA: TGTGCCAGCAGCCTTTTAGAGCGCACTGAAGCTTTCTTT
CDR3: CASSLLERTEAFF

D: NA
V: TRBV30
J: TRBJ2-5
size: once
DNA: TGTGCCTGGGAGAGAGGCCAAGAGACCCAGTACTTC
CDR3: CAWERGQETQYF

D: TRBD2
V: TRBV2
J: TRBJ2-7
size: NA
DNA: TGTGCCAGCAGGTGGCGGGAGTTCCGCGAGCAGTACTTC
CDR3: CASRWREFREQYF

D: NA
V: TRBV6-4
J: TRBJ1-3
size: NA
DNA: TGTGCCAGCAGTCCGGGGAGTTTCTCTGGAAACACCATATATTTT
CDR3: CASSPGSFSGNTIYF

D: NA
V: TRBV27
J: TRBJ2-7
size: NA
DNA: TGTGCCAGCAGTTTTGGACAGCCCGGCTCCTACGAGCAGTACTTC
CDR3: CASSFGQPGSYEQYF

D: NA
V: TRBV30
J: TRBJ1-1
size: NA
DNA: TGTGCCTCGAAGTTTTGGGACACTGAAGCTTTCTTT
CDR3: CASKFWDTEAFF

D: TRBD2
V: TRBV7-6
J: TRBJ2-2
size: NA
DNA: TGTGCCAGCACCCTTGGGGCTAGCGGGAATGGCGGGGAGCTGTTTTTT
CDR3: CASTLGASGNGGELFF

D: NA
V: TRBV18
J: TRBJ2-3
size: once
DNA: TGTGCCAGCTCACCAGGGAGAGCCGGGGATACGCAGTATTTT
CDR3: CASSPGRAGDTQYF

D: NA
V: TRBV19
J: TRBJ2-1
size: NA
DNA: TGTGCCAGTAGTATAGAGCTAGCGCCCTACAATGAGCAGTTCTTC
CDR3: CASSIELAPYNEQFF

D: NA
V: TRBV5-6
J: TRBJ1-6
size: NA
DNA: TGTGCCAGCAGCTTATACGTCGGTAATTCACCCCTCCACTTT
CDR3: CASSLYVGNSPLHF

D: NA
V: TRBV9
J: TRBJ2-3
size: NA
DNA: TGTGCCAGCAGCGTTACAGGGTTGGCGGATACGCAGTATTTT
CDR3: CASSVTGLADTQYF

D: TRBD1
V: TRBV11-2
J: TRBJ1-2
size: NA
DNA: TGTGCCAGCAGCCCCACAGGGGGCGCGCATGGCTACACCTTC
CDR3: CASSPTGGAHGYTF

D: TRBD2
V: TRBV28
J: TRBJ2-7
size: NA
DNA: TGTGCCAGCAGTTCCCCCGGGACTAGCGGGATTCGGGTCGGCTACGAGCAGTACTTC
CDR3: CASSSPGTSGIRVGYEQYF

D: NA
V: TRBV6-2/TRBV6-3
J: TRBJ1-5
size: NA
DNA: TGTGCCAGCAGTAGAAACAATCAGCCCCAGCATTTT
CDR3: CASSRNNQPQHF

D: NA
V: TRBV6-5
J: TRBJ1-1
size: NA
DNA: TGTGCCAGCGGACGACAGGAAGCCTTGAACACTGAAGCTTTCTTT
CDR3: CASGRQEALNTEAFF

D: NA
V: TRBV6-5
J: TRBJ2-5
size: NA
DNA: TGTGCCAGCAGCCGCCAAGAGACCCAGTACTTC
CDR3: CASSRQETQYF

D: TRBD1
V: TRBV30
J: TRBJ2-1
size: NA
DNA: TGTGCCTGGAGTCCGTTCGACAGGGGAAGATACAATGAGCAGTTCTTC
CDR3: CAWSPFDRGRYNEQFF

D: NA
V: TRBV19
J: TRBJ1-1
size: NA
DNA: TGTGCCAGTATTAACCCATTCTTAAGGGACACTGAAGCTTTCTTT
CDR3: CASINPFLRDTEAFF

D: NA
V: TRBV6-5
J: TRBJ1-2
size: NA
DNA: TGTGCCAGCAGTCCGGGCGCCTACCCTAACTATGGCTACACCTTC
CDR3: CASSPGAYPNYGYTF

D: TRBD1
V: TRBV11-2
J: TRBJ1-2
size: NA
DNA: TGTGCCAGCAGCGCCATAGACAGGGTCCTTAACTATGGCTACACCTTC
CDR3: CASSAIDRVLNYGYTF

D: TRBD1
V: TRBV6-5
J: TRBJ1-5
size: NA
DNA: TGTGCCAGCAGTTACGTACAGGGGGATCAGCCCCAGCATTTT
CDR3: CASSYVQGDQPQHF